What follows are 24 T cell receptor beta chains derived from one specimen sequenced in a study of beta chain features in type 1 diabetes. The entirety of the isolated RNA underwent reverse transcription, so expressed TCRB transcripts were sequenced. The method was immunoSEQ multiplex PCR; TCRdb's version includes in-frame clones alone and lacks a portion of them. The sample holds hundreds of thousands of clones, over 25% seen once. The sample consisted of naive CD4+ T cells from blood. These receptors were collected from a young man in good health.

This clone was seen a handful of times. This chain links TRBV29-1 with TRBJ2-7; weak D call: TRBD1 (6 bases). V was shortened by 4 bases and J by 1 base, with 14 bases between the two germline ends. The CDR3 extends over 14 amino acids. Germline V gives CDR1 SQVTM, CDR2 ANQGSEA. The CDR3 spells CSVGTGIPSYEQYF. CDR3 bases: TGCAGCGTTGGCACAGGGATACCTTCCTACGAGCAGTACTTC.

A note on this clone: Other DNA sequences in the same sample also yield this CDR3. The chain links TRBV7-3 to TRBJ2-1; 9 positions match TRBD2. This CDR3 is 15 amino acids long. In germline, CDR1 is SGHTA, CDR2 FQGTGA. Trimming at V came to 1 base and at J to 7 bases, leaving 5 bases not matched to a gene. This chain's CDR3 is CASSLRREGYNEQFF. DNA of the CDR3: TGTGCCAGCAGCTTAAGGCGGGAGGGTTATAATGAGCAGTTCTTC.

CDR3 in DNA: TGCGCCAGCAGCCAGTCCGGGACGCAACCCTACAATGAGCAGTTCTTC. Its protein product is CASSQSGTQPYNEQFF. V usage is TRBV4-3 and J usage is TRBJ2-1; D may correspond to TRBD1 or TRBD2 (5 bases each). Deletions cut 3 bases from V and 2 bases from J, with 14 bases between. Germline-derived CDR1 and CDR2 are LGHNA and YSLEER. The CDR3 has 16 amino acids.

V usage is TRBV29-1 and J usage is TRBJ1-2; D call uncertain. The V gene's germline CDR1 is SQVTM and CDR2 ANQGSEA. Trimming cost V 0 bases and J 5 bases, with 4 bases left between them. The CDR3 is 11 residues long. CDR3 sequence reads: CSVEDTYGYTF. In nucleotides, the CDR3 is TGCAGCGTTGAAGACACGTATGGCTACACCTTC.

DNA of the CDR3: TGCGCCAGCAGCCAAACAGGGCTAGCGGTTGAGACCCAGTACTTC. Translating it yields CASSQTGLAVETQYF. This chain joins TRBV4-1 and TRBJ2-5; D may be TRBD2 (7 bases). This CDR3 is built from 15 residues. The V end was cut by 2 bases, the J end by 5 bases, with 15 bases between. CDR1 is MGHRA, CDR2 YSYEKL, per germline.

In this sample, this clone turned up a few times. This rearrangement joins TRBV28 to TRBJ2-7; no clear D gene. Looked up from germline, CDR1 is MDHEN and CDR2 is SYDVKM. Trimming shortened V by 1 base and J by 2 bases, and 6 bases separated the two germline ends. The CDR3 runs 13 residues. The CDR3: CASSLLDPYEQYF. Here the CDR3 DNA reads TGTGCCAGCAGTTTATTGGATCCCTACGAGCAGTACTTC.

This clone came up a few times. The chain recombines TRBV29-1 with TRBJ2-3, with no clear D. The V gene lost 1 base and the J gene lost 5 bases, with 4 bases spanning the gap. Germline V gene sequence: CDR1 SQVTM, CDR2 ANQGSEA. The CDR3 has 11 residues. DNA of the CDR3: TGCAGCGTTGAAGTAGTAGATACGCAGTATTTT. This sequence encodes CSVEVVDTQYF.

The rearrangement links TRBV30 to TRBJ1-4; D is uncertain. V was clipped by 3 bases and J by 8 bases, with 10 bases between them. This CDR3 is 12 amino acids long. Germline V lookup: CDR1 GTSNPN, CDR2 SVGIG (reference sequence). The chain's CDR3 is CAWSALEEKLFF. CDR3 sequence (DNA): TGTGCCTGGAGCGCTTTGGAGGAAAAACTGTTTTTT.

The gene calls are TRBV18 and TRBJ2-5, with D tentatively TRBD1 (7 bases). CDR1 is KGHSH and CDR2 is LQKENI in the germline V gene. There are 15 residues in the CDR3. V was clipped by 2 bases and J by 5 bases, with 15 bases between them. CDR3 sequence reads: CASSPWSGGTETQYF. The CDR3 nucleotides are TGTGCCAGCTCACCATGGTCAGGGGGGACGGAGACCCAGTACTTC.

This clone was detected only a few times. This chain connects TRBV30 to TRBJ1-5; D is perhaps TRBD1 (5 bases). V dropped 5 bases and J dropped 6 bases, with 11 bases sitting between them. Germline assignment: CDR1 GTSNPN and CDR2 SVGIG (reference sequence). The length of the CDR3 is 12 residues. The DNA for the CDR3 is TGTGCCTGGGGGGACTTGGGTCAGCCCCAGCATTTT. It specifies CAWGDLGQPQHF.

The DNA for the CDR3 is TGTGCCAGCAGCTTGGAGCTAGCGGGAGCGTCCAATGAGCAGTTCTTC. Amino acid sequence: CASSLELAGASNEQFF. The chain employs TRBV11-1 and TRBJ2-1; 10 bases fit TRBD2. With V trimmed by 3 bases and J by 6 bases, 8 bases remained unmatched. CDR3 length equals 16 residues. CDR1 is SGHAT, CDR2 FQDESV, per germline (reference sequence).

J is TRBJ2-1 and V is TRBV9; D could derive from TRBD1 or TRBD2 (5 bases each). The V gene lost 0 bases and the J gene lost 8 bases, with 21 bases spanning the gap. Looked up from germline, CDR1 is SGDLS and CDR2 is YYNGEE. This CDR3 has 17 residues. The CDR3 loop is CASSVEGLGTEVDEQFF. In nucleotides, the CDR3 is TGTGCCAGCAGCGTAGAGGGTTTGGGGACCGAGGTGGATGAGCAGTTCTTC.

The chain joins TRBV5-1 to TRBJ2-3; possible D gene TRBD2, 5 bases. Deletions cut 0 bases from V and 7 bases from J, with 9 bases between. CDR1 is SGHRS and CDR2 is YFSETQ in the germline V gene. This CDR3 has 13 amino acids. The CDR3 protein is CASSLDFGNTQYF. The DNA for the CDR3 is TGCGCCAGCAGCTTGGACTTCGGGAATACGCAGTATTTT.

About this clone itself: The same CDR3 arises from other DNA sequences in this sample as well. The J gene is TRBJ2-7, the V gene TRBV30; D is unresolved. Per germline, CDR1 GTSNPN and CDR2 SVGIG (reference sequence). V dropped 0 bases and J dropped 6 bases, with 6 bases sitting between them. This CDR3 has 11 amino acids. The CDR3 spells CAWSVLGEQYF. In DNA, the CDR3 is TGTGCCTGGAGTGTACTGGGCGAGCAGTACTTC.

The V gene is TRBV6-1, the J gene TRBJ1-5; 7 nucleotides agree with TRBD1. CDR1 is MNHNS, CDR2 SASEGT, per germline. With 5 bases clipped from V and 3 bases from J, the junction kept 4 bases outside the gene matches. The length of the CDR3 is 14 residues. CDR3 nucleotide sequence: TGTGCCAGCAGTACAACAGGGGACAATCAGCCCCAGCATTTT. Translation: CASSTTGDNQPQHF.

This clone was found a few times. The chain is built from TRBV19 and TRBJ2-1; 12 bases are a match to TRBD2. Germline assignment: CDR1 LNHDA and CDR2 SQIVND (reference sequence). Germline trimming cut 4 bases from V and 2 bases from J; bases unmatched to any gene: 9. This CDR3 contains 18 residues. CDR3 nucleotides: TGTGCCAGTAGTACCATAGCTAGCGGGAGGGCCACCTACAATGAGCAGTTCTTC. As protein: CASSTIASGRATYNEQFF.

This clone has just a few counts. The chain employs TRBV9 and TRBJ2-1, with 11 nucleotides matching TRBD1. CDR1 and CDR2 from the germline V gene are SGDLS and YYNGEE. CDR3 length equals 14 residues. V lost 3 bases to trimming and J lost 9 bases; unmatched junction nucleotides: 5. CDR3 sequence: CASSEADRGLEQFF. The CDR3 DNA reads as TGTGCCAGCAGCGAGGCGGACAGGGGGCTTGAGCAGTTCTTC.

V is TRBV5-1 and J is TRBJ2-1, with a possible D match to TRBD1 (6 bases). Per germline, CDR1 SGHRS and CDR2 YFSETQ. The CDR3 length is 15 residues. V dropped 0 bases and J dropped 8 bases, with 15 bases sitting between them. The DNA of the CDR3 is TGCGCCAGCAGCTTGGAGGGACAAAATGGGGATGAGCAGTTCTTC. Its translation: CASSLEGQNGDEQFF.

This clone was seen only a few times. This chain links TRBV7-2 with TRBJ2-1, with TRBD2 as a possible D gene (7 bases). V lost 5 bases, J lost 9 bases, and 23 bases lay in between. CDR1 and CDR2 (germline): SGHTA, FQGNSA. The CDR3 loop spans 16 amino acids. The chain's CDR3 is CASSPVWQGRGTEQFF. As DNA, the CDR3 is TGTGCCAGCAGCCCCGTTTGGCAGGGGCGGGGGACTGAGCAGTTCTTC.

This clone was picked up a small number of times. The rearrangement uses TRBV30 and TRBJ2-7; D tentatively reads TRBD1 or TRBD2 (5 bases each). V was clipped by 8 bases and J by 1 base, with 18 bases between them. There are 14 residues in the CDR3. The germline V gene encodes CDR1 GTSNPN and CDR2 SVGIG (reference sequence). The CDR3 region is CAGGPGRTSYEQYF. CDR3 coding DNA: TGTGCCGGGGGACCGGGACGGACTTCCTACGAGCAGTACTTC.

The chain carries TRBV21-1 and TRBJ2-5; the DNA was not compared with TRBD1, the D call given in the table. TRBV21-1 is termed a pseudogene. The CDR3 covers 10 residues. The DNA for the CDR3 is TGTGCCAGCAGCAGGACATCCAAGTACTTC. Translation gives CASSRTSKYF.

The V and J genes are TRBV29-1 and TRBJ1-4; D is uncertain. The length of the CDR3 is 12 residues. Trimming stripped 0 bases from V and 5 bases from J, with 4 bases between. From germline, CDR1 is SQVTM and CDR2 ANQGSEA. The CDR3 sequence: CSVEDINEKLFF. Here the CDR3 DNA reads TGCAGCGTTGAAGACATAAATGAAAAACTGTTTTTT.

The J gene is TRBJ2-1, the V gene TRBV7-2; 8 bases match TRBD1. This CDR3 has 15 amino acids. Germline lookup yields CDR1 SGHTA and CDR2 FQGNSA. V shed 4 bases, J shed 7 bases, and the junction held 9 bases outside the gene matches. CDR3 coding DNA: TGTGCCAGCAGCTACGACCGGACAGGGATGAATGAGCAGTTCTTC. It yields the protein CASSYDRTGMNEQFF.

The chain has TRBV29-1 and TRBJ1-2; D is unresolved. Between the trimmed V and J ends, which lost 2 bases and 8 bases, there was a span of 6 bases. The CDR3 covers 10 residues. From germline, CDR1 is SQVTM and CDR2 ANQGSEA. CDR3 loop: CSVERAGYTF. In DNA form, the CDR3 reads TGCAGCGTTGAAAGGGCCGGCTACACCTTC.